This T cell receptor beta chain was sequenced in a study of CD8 T cells in ankylosing spondylitis. The table lists this clonotype with a few counts. The antigen is not known. Via MiXCR, TCRdb re-called the 5' RACE reads, giving one row per CDR3 protein. The sample has a few hundred thousand distinct CDR3 sequences, 15% to 20% seen once. This CDR3 has 13 residues. The germline CDR1 and CDR2 sequences are MNHNS and SASEGT. Trimming removed 9 bases at V and 4 bases at J, with 15 bases between. Study results and limitations: Blood of patients with ankylosing spondylitis appeared to be characterized by a TCR beta motif of about 8 highly homologous variants.

The sequence was obtained from a male donor with ankylosing spondylitis. What was sequenced was blood, either unsorted or a sorted T cell fraction (not recorded which). V gene TRBV6-1 combines with J gene TRBJ1-1; D gene unclear. This CDR3 reads CASTGDLVTEAFF. In DNA, the CDR3 is TGTGCCAGTACCGGGGATTTGGTCACTGAAGCTTTCTTT.